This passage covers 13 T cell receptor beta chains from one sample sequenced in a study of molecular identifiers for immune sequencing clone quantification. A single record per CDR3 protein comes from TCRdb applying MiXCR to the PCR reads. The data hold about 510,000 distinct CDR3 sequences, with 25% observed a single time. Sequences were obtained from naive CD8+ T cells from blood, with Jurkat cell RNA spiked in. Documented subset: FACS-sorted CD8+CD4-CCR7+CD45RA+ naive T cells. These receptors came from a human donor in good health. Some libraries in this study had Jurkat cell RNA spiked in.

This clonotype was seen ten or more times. DNA for the CDR3: TGTGCCAGCAGTCCCGGCCGGTACGCAGATACGCAGTATTTT. Amino acids: CASSPGRYADTQYF. The V gene is TRBV6-2 or TRBV6-3, the J gene TRBJ2-3; D not resolved. The V end was cut by 5 bases, the J end by 4 bases, with 13 bases between. CDR1 MNHEY and CDR2 SVGEGT come from the germline V gene. The CDR3 contains 14 residues.

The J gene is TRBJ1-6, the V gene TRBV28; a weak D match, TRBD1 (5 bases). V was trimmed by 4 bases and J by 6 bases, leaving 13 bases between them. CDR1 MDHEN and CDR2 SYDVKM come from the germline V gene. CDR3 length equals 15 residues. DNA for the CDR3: TGTGCCAGCAGTTCTACAGGCTGGGGTAATTCACCCCTCCACTTT. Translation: CASSSTGWGNSPLHF.

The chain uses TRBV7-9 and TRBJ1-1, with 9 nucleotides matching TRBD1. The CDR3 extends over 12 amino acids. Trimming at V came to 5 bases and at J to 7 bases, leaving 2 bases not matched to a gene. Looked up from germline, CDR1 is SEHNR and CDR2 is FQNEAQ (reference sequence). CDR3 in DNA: TGTGCCAGCAGCCCGACAGGGGGTGAAGCTTTCTTT. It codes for CASSPTGGEAFF.

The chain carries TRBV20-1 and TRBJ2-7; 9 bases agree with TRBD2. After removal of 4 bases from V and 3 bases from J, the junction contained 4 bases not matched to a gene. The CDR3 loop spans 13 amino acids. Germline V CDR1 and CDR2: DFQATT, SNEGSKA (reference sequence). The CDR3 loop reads CSAMSSGIYEQYF. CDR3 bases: TGCAGTGCTATGTCTAGCGGGATCTACGAGCAGTACTTC.

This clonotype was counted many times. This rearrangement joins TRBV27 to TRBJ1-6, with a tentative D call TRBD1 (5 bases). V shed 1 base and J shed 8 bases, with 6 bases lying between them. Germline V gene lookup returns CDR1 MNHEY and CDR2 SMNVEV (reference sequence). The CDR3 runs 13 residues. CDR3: CASSLLGDSPLHF. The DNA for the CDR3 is TGTGCCAGCAGTTTATTAGGGGATTCACCCCTCCACTTT.

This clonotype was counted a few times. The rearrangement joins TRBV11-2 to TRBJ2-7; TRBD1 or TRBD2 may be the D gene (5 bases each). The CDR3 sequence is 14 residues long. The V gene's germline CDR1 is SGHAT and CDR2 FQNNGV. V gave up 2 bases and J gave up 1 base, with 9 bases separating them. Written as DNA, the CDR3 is TGTGCCAGCAGCTTAATGGGGGAGTCCTACGAGCAGTACTTC. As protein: CASSLMGESYEQYF.

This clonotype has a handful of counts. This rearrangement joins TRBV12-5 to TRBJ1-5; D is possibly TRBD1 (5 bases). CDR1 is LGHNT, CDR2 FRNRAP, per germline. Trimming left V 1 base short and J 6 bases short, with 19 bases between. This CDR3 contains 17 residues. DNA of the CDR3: TGTGCTAGTGGTTTGGCCCCCCATGATAAAAGGGGTCAGCCCCAGCATTTT. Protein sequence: CASGLAPHDKRGQPQHF.

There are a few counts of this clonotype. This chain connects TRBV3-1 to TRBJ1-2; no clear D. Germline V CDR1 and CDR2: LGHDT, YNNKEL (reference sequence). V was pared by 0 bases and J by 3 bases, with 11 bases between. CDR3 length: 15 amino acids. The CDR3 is CASSQEVHGYYGYTF. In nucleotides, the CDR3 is TGTGCCAGCAGCCAAGAAGTGCACGGTTACTATGGCTACACCTTC. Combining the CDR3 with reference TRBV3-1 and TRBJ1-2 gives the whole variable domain DTAVSQTPKYLVTQMGNDKSIKCEQNLGHDTMYWYKQDSKKFLKIMFSYNNKELIINETVPNRFSPKSPDKAHLNLHINSLELGDSAVYFCASSQEVHGYYGYTFGSGTRLTVV.

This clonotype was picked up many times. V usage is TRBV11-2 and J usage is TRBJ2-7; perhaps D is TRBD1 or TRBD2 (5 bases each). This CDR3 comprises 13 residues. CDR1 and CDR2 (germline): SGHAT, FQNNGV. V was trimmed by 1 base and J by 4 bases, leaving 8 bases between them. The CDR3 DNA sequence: TGTGCCAGCAGCTTAGCCAGGGAGTACGAGCAGTACTTC. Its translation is CASSLAREYEQYF.

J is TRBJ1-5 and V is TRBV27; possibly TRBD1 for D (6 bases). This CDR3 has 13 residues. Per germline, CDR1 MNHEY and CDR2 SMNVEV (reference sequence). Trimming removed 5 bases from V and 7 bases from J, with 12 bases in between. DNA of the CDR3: TGTGCCAGCAGTCAAGGGGGGCTGCAGCCCCAGCATTTT. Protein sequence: CASSQGGLQPQHF.

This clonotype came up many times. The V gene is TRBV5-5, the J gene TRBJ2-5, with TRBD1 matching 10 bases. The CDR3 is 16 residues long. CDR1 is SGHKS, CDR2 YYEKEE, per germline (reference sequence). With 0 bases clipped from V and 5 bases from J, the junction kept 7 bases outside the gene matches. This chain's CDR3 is CASSLAWGQGTETQYF. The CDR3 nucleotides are TGTGCCAGCAGCTTGGCCTGGGGACAGGGGACGGAGACCCAGTACTTC.

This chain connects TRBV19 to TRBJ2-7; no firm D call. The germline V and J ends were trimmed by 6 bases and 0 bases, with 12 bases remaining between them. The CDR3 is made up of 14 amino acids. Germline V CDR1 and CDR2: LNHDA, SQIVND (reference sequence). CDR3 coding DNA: TGTGCCAGTAGCCCGGCGGCCCGCTCCTACGAGCAGTACTTC. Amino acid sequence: CASSPAARSYEQYF.

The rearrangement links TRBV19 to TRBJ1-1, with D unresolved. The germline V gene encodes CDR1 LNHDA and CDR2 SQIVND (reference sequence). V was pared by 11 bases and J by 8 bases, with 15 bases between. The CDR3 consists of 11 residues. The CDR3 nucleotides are TGTGCCTCGGAAGAAGGCTCCGAAGCTTTCTTT. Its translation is CASEEGSEAFF.